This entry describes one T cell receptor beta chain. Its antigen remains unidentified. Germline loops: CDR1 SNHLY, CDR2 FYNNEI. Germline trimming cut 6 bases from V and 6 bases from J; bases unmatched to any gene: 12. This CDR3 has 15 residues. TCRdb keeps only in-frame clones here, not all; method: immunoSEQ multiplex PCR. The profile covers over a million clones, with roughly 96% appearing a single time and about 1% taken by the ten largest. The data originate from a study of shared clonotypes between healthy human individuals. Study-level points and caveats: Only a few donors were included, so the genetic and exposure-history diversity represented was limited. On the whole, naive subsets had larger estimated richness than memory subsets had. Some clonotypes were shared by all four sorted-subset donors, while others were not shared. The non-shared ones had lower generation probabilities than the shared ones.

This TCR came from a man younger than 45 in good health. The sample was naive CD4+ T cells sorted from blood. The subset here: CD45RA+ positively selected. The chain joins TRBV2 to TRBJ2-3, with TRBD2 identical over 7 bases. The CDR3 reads CASSEDTGGLDTQYF. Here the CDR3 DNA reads TGTGCCAGCAGCGAGGACACGGGAGGTCTGGATACGCAGTATTTT.